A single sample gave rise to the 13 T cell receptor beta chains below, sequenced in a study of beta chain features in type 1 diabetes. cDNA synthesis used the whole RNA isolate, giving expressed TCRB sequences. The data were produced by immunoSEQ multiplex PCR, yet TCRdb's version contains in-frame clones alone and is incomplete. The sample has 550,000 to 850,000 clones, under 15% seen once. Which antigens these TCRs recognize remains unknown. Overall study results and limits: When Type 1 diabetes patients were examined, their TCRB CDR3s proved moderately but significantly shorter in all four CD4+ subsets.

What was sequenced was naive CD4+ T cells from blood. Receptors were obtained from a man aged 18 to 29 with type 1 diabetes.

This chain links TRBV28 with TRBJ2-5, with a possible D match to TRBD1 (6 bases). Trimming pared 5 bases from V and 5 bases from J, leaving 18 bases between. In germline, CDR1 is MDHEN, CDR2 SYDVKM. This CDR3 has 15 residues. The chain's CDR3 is CASSTPQGFLETQYF. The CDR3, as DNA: TGTGCCAGCAGTACGCCACAGGGCTTCCTGGAGACCCAGTACTTC.

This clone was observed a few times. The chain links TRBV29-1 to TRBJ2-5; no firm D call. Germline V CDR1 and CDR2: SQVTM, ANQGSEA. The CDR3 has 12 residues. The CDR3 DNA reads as TGCAGTGCTGGGCAGAAACAAGAGACCCAGTACTTC. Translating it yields CSAGQKQETQYF.

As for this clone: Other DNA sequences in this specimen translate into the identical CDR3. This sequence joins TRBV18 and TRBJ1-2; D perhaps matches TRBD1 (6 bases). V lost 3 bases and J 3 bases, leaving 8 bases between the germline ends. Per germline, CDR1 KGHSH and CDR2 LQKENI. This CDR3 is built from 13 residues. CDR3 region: CASSPDRDYGYTF. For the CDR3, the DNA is TGTGCCAGCTCACCGGACAGAGACTATGGCTACACCTTC.

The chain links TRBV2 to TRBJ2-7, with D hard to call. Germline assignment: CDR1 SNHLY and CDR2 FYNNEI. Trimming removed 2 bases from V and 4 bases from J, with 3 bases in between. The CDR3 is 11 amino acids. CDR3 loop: CASSEHYEQYF. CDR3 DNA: TGTGCCAGCAGTGAACATTACGAGCAGTACTTC.

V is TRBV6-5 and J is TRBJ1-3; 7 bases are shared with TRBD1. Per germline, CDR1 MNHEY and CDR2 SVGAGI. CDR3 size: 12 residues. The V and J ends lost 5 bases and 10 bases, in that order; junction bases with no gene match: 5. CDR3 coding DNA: TGTGCCAGCAGTCCCAGACAGGGAACCATATATTTT. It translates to CASSPRQGTIYF.

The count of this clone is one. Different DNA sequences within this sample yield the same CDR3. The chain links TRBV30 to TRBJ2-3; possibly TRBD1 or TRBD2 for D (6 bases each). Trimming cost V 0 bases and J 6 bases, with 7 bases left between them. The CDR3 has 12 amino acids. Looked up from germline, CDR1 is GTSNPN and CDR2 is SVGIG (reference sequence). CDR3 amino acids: CAWSVGGDTQYF. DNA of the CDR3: TGTGCCTGGAGTGTGGGGGGCGATACGCAGTATTTT. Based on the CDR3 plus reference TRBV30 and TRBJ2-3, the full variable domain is SQTIHQWPATLVQPVGSPLSLECTVEGTSNPNLYWYRQAAGRGLQLLFYSVGIGQISSEVPQNLSASRPQDRQFILSSKKLLLSDSGFYLCAWSVGGDTQYFGPGTRLTVL.

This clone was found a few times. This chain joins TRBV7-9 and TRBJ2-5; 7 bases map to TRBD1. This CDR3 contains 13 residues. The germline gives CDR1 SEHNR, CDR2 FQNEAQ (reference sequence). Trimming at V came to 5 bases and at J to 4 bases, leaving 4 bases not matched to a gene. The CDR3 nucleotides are TGTGCCAGCAGCCTCAGGGGGACAGAGACCCAGTACTTC. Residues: CASSLRGTETQYF.

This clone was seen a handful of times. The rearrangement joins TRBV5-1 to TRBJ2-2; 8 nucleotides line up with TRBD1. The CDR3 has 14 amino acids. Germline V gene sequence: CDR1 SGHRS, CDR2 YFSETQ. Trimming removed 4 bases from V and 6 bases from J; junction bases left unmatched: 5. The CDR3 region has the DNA TGCGCCAGCAGCGCGGACAGGGAAGCCGGGGAGCTGTTTTTT. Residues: CASSADREAGELFF.

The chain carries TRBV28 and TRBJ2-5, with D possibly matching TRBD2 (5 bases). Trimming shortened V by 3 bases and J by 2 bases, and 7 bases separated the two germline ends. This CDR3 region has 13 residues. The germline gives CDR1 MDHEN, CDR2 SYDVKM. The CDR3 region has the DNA TGTGCCAGCAGTTTTGCGGGTCAAGAGACCCAGTACTTC. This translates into CASSFAGQETQYF.

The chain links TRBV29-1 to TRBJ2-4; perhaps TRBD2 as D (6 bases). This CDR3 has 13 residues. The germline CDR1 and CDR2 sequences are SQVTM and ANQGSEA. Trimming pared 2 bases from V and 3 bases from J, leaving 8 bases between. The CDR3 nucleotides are TGCAGCGTTGAACAGGGAGGCAAAAACATTCAGTACTTC. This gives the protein CSVEQGGKNIQYF.

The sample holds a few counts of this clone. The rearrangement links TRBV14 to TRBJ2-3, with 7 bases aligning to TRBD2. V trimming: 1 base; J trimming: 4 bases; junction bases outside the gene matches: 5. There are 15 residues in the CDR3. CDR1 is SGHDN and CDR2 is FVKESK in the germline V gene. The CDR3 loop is CASSQVGLESDTQYF. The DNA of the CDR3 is TGTGCCAGCAGCCAAGTTGGACTAGAATCAGATACGCAGTATTTT.

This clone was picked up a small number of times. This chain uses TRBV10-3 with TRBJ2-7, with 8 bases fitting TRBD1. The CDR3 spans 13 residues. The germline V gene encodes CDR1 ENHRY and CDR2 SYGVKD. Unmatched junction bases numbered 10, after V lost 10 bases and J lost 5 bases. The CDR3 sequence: CATRPTGEDEQYF. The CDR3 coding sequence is TGTGCCACCCGCCCGACAGGGGAGGACGAGCAGTACTTC.

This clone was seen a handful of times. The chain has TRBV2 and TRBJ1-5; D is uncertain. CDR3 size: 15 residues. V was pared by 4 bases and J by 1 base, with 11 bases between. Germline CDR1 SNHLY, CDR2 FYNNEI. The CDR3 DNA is TGTGCCAGCAGTGGGTTCCTGGGGAGCAATCAGCCCCAGCATTTT. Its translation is CASSGFLGSNQPQHF.